This TCR beta chain stems from a study of blood T cell repertoires in COVID-19. Germline V gene sequence: CDR1 SGHAT, CDR2 FQNNGV. The CDR3 runs to 15 residues. With 5 bases removed from V and 1 base from J, the gap between germline ends came to 14 bases. The data were produced by immunoSEQ multiplex PCR, yet TCRdb's version contains in-frame clones alone and is incomplete. The sample contains some 96,000 clones, almost 80% of which appear only once. The sequence was collected from a man between 70 and 80 years old with active or convalescent COVID-19. The V and J genes are TRBV11-2 and TRBJ2-5, with D unclear. Sequencing used peripheral blood. In DNA form, the CDR3 reads TGTGCCAGCAGCGCGGCCGAGGTGCCCCAAGAGACCCAGTACTTC. The encoded protein is CASSAAEVPQETQYF.